The 7 T cell receptor beta chains below all came from one sample that was sequenced in a study of control samples from healthy donors and cancer patients. Only in-frame clones appear in the TCRdb table, and some are missing; sequencing was by immunoSEQ multiplex PCR. This table has 150,000 to 200,000 clones, around 90% appearing once. The sample consisted of blood. These receptors originate from a man aged 25-45 years in good health.

This chain connects TRBV5-1 to TRBJ2-5; TRBD1 matches at 10 bases. CDR1 is SGHRS, CDR2 YFSETQ, per germline. This CDR3 has 15 residues. V lost 0 bases to trimming and J lost 4 bases; unmatched junction nucleotides: 3. CDR3 coding DNA: TGCGCCAGCAGCTTGGGGGACAGGGGAGGAGAGACCCAGTACTTC. Its translation: CASSLGDRGGETQYF.

The V gene is TRBV6-5, the J gene TRBJ2-6; no definite D call. The CDR3 loop spans 15 amino acids. V was trimmed by 6 bases and J by 2 bases, leaving 11 bases between them. The germline V gene encodes CDR1 MNHEY and CDR2 SVGAGI. CDR3 sequence reads: CASRPRTAGANVLTF. The CDR3 DNA is TGTGCCAGCAGGCCAAGGACCGCTGGGGCCAACGTCCTGACTTTC.

Comment on this clone: Different DNA sequences within this sample yield the same CDR3. V and J are TRBV20-1 and TRBJ2-7; D not certain. Trimming removed 8 bases from V and 5 bases from J, with 13 bases in between. Looked up from germline, CDR1 is DFQATT and CDR2 is SNEGSKA (reference sequence). There are 11 residues in the CDR3. The CDR3 spells CSSRWTDEQYF. The DNA of the CDR3 is TGCAGTTCCAGGTGGACGGACGAGCAGTACTTC.

The chain combines TRBV3-1 (or the pseudogene TRBV3-2) with TRBJ1-4; weak D call: TRBD1 (5 bases). CDR3 length: 15 residues. V was cut by 4 bases and J by 5 bases, with 14 bases left in between. Germline assignment: CDR1 LGHDT and CDR2 YNNKEL (reference sequence). The CDR3 sequence is CASSPRRQQNEKLFF. CDR3 coding DNA: TGTGCCAGCAGCCCTCGCCGACAGCAGAATGAAAAACTGTTTTTT.

J is TRBJ2-1 and V is TRBV7-2; D remains unclear. V was trimmed by 2 bases and J by 5 bases, leaving 4 bases between them. The CDR3 is 12 amino acids. CDR1 and CDR2 (germline): SGHTA, FQGNSA. The CDR3 sequence: CASSLNHNEQFF. The CDR3, as DNA: TGTGCCAGCAGCTTAAATCACAATGAGCAGTTCTTC.

V and J are TRBV24-1 and TRBJ2-7, with 10 bases that match TRBD2. Trimming took 2 bases from V and 4 from J; bases not matched to a gene: 10. The germline V gene encodes CDR1 KGHDR and CDR2 SFDVKD. The CDR3 has 17 residues. CDR3 residues: CATSDSRPSGSLYEQYF. In DNA, the CDR3 is TGTGCCACCAGTGATTCCCGCCCTAGCGGGAGTCTATACGAGCAGTACTTC.

The chain recombines TRBV9 with TRBJ1-4, with D maybe TRBD1 (5 bases). Germline CDR1 reads SGDLS; CDR2 reads YYNGEE. CDR3 length: 14 residues. V was pared by 2 bases and J by 3 bases, with 8 bases between. The CDR3 reads CASSVGDSNEKLFF. The CDR3 nucleotides are TGTGCCAGCAGCGTGGGGGACTCTAATGAAAAACTGTTTTTT.